One and the same sample provided the 9 T cell receptor beta chains below, sequenced in a study of cytomegalovirus exposure and HLA in healthy donors (dated by TCRdb to about 2017). The library was prepared using the immunoSEQ multiplex PCR assay. For the multiplex PCR, a mixture combining 60 forward primers for TCR Vbeta segments and 13 reverse primers for TCR Jbeta segments was used. In TCRdb, the immuneACCESS table is reduced to in-frame sequences with V and J assigned. These tables do not hold every clone; where another copy was compared, an unresolved V gene accounts for under half, and the others remain unexplained. For this sample the table gives about 99,000 clones, of which over 65% were detected only once. Around 3.2% of the sample is held by the ten biggest clonotypes. The source material was PBMCs. Receptors were obtained from a man aged 35-49 years in good health and CMV-seronegative.

This rearrangement joins TRBV6-1 to TRBJ1-5; D is possibly TRBD1 (6 bases). This CDR3 is 14 amino acids long. V dropped 6 bases and J dropped 0 bases, with 9 bases sitting between them. CDR1 and CDR2 (germline): MNHNS, SASEGT. For the CDR3, the DNA is TGTGCCAGCAGCGCAGGGGATAGCAATCAGCCCCAGCATTTT. Translating gives CASSAGDSNQPQHF.

The V call is TRBV5-8, the J call TRBJ2-7; D is perhaps TRBD1 (6 bases). In germline, CDR1 is SGHTS, CDR2 YDEGEE. The CDR3 runs to 13 residues. V was shortened by 5 bases and J by 6 bases, with 15 bases between the two germline ends. For the CDR3, the DNA is TGTGCCAGCAGTATTCCTGGGGGCATCGAGCAGTACTTC. Translation gives CASSIPGGIEQYF.

The chain joins TRBV7-8 to TRBJ1-5; 10 positions match TRBD1. J was trimmed by 2 bases and V by 5 bases; bases with no gene match: 12. CDR3 length: 18 residues. Germline CDR1 reads SGHVS; CDR2 reads FQNEAQ. The CDR3 here is CASSEDRGYEVGNQPQHF. The CDR3 nucleotides read TGTGCCAGCAGCGAGGACAGGGGGTATGAAGTTGGCAATCAGCCCCAGCATTTT.

The rearrangement joins TRBV10-1 to TRBJ1-5, with unresolved D. From germline, CDR1 is WNHNN and CDR2 SYGVQD (reference sequence). The CDR3 has 13 amino acids. Trimming took 3 bases from V and 6 from J, leaving 9 bases between them. The DNA of the CDR3 is TGCGCCAGCAGTGATTCGTTATTTCAGCCCCAGCATTTT. It translates to CASSDSLFQPQHF.

The J gene is TRBJ1-1, the V gene TRBV5-1; 7 bases map to TRBD1. Germline V gene data show CDR1 as SGHRS and CDR2 as YFSETQ. Losses at the gene ends were 4 bases for V and 1 base for J; bases not matched to a gene: 7. The CDR3 covers 15 residues. CDR3 sequence reads: CASSIRDSRNTEAFF. The CDR3, as DNA: TGCGCCAGCAGCATACGGGACAGTAGGAACACTGAAGCTTTCTTT.

The J gene is TRBJ2-5, the V gene TRBV7-6; 8 bases agree with TRBD1. The germline gives CDR1 SGHVS, CDR2 FNYEAQ. CDR3 length equals 16 residues. Trimming took 4 bases from V and 4 from J; bases not matched to a gene: 11. The CDR3: CASSYRQGMVGETQYF. The CDR3 region has the DNA TGTGCCAGCAGCTATCGACAGGGGATGGTCGGAGAGACCCAGTACTTC.

The chain employs TRBV27 and TRBJ2-7, with 7 bases matching TRBD1. V was pared by 6 bases and J by 7 bases, with 15 bases of the junction left unmatched. Germline CDR1 is MNHEY and CDR2 is SMNVEV (reference sequence). The CDR3 sequence is 15 residues long. DNA for the CDR3: TGTGCCAGCAGACCGGAAGTCGGGACAGCCTGGGAGCAGTACTTC. This translates into CASRPEVGTAWEQYF.

The chain carries TRBV6-1 and TRBJ2-3; weak D call: TRBD1 (6 bases). V dropped 2 bases and J dropped 4 bases, with 13 bases sitting between them. The CDR3 consists of 15 residues. Germline CDR1 and CDR2: MNHNS and SASEGT. The CDR3 loop reads CASSERDMGPDTQYF. CDR3 bases: TGTGCCAGCAGTGAAAGGGACATGGGCCCAGATACGCAGTATTTT.

The chain links TRBV30 to TRBJ2-7; TRBD1 matches 9 bases. Germline CDR1 is GTSNPN and CDR2 is SVGIG (reference sequence). The CDR3 loop spans 14 amino acids. Losses at the gene ends were 0 bases for V and 4 bases for J; bases not matched to a gene: 4. The CDR3 nucleotides read TGTGCCTGGAGTGTAGTCGGACAGGGGTACGAGCAGTACTTC. As protein: CAWSVVGQGYEQYF.